This T cell receptor (beta chain) was observed in a study of blood T cell repertoires in COVID-19. At the level of the study: Specimens from acute and convalescent COVID-19 originated in the United States, Italy and Spain. The cDNA or gDNA used as material had been derived from T cells, B-cell-depleted T cells, or PBMCs.

Recovered status applied to Cohort 3 donors who had two consecutive negative PCRs. It also applied to those with clearance or with symptom resolution. V dropped 0 bases and J dropped 9; count of bases not matched to a gene: 10. This CDR3 comprises 17 residues. Germline V gene sequence: CDR1 SGHKS, CDR2 YYEKEE (reference sequence). Per the study methods: Nucleated cell number was recorded as an estimate derived from reference gene primer amplification. Sequencing was performed with immunoSEQ multiplex PCR; in TCRdb, only in-frame clones are kept and a portion is missing. V and J calls and clone size are copied from that table; D and trimming were computed from the DNA. The sample records about 160,000 clones, 80% being singletons.

The receptor was derived from a man aged 40-55 years who had recovered from COVID-19. The chain links TRBV5-5 to TRBJ2-1; 12 nucleotides agree with TRBD2. Sequencing was done on a sample of PBMCs or T cells enriched from blood (not recorded which). The CDR3 protein is CASSLDPPSGGASEQFF. The CDR3 nucleotides are TGTGCCAGCAGCTTGGACCCCCCTAGCGGGGGGGCAAGTGAGCAGTTCTTC.